This passage covers 8 T cell receptor beta chains from one sample sequenced in a study of STAT3 mutations in large granular lymphocyte leukemia. Regarding the study as a whole: Every T-LGLL patient had at least one immunodominant TCRbeta clonotype.

These receptors have no known antigen. Produced via immunoSEQ multiplex PCR; TCRdb's table is partial and in-frame only. The sample lists approximately 4,100 clones, around 84% seen once, with 77% in the top ten. Sequenced: peripheral blood mononuclear cells. Receptors were obtained from a man aged 35 to 55 with T-cell large granular lymphocyte leukemia. Some clones in this sample may be carry-over from other donors' samples.

This clone was found once. V and J are TRBV11-2 and TRBJ1-5, with D possibly TRBD1 on 6 matching bases. The germline CDR1 and CDR2 sequences are SGHAT and FQNNGV. V lost 5 bases to trimming and J lost 7 bases, with 15 bases between them. CDR3 size: 14 residues. In DNA, the CDR3 is TGTGCCAGCAGCCCCGGGGGGCCGCGGCAGCCCCAGCATTTT. Protein product: CASSPGGPRQPQHF.

This chain joins TRBV7-2 and TRBJ2-5; 10 bases agree with TRBD2. Per the germline V gene, CDR1 is SGHTA and CDR2 is FQGNSA. The CDR3 runs to 17 residues. V gave up 3 bases and J gave up 5 bases; unmatched junction bases: 12. This CDR3 reads CASSFYPSGGLGETQYF. Here the CDR3 DNA reads TGTGCCAGCAGCTTTTACCCTAGCGGGGGCCTGGGGGAGACCCAGTACTTC.

The chain uses TRBV27 and TRBJ1-6; D call uncertain. The germline V and J ends were trimmed by 4 bases and 3 bases, with 13 bases remaining between them. Germline V lookup: CDR1 MNHEY, CDR2 SMNVEV (reference sequence). This CDR3 has 16 amino acids. The CDR3 DNA is TGTGCCAGCAGTTCCCTTACACAGAGCTATAATTCACCCCTCCACTTT. This codes for CASSSLTQSYNSPLHF.

V is TRBV7-6 and J is TRBJ2-3; the match to TRBD1 covers 8 bases. Germline V CDR1 and CDR2: SGHVS, FNYEAQ. The CDR3 sequence is 14 residues long. The V gene end was trimmed by 0 bases and the J gene end by 8 bases; junction bases not matched to a gene: 4. Written as DNA, the CDR3 is TGTGCCAGCAGCTTAGCTCAGGGGGCGCGTACGCAGTATTTT. This gives the protein CASSLAQGARTQYF. Variable domain in full (rest from reference TRBV7-6 and TRBJ2-3): GAGVSQSPRYKVTKRGQDVALRCDPISGHVSLYWYRQALGQGPEFLTYFNYEAQQDKSGLPNDRFSAERPEGSISTLTIQRTEQRDSAMYRCASSLAQGARTQYFGPGTRLTVL.

This chain uses TRBV7-9 with TRBJ2-5; D remains unclear. Deletions cut 1 base from V and 4 bases from J, with 4 bases between. Germline CDR1 SEHNR, CDR2 FQNEAQ (reference sequence). This CDR3 region has 12 residues. In DNA, the CDR3 is TGTGCCAGCAGCTTAGTACGAGAGACCCAGTACTTC. This gives the protein CASSLVRETQYF.

CDR3 loop: CASSQQVNTEAFF. The CDR3 region has the DNA TGTGCCAGCTCACAACAGGTGAACACTGAAGCTTTCTTT. V usage is TRBV18 and J usage is TRBJ1-1; possibly TRBD1 for D (5 bases). The germline V gene has CDR1 KGHSH and CDR2 LQKENI. The CDR3 is made up of 13 amino acids. V was cut by 4 bases and J by 0 bases, with 6 bases left in between.

The genes are TRBV5-1 and TRBJ2-7; TRBD2 is a possible D gene (6 bases). The germline CDR1 and CDR2 sequences are SGHRS and YFSETQ. This CDR3 contains 14 residues. The V and J ends lost 4 bases and 3 bases respectively, with 14 bases between them. The CDR3 region has the DNA TGCGCCAGCAGCCGGGGGACGGGATACTACGAGCAGTACTTC. It yields the protein CASSRGTGYYEQYF.

This sequence joins TRBV5-6 and TRBJ1-5; D not resolved. CDR3 length: 12 amino acids. V gave up 3 bases and J gave up 9 bases, with 10 bases separating them. The germline V gene has CDR1 SGHDT and CDR2 YYEEEE. CDR3 in amino acids: CASSSHTGPQHF. CDR3 bases: TGTGCCAGCAGCTCCCACACCGGGCCCCAGCATTTT.